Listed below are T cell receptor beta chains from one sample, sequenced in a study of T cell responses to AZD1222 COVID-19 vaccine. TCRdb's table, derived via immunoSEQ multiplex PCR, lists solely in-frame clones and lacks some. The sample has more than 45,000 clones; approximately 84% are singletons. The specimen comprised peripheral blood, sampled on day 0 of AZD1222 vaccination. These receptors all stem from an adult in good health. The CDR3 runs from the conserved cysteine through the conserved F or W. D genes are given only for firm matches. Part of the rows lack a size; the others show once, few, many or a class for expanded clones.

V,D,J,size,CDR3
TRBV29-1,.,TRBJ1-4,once,CSGQENEKLFF
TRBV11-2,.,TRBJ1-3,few,CASSRGTPSSGNTIYF
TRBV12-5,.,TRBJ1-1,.,CASGLEGGTEAFF
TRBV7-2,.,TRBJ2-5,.,CASSQFRASRETQYF
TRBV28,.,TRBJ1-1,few,CASSYLGQPNTEAFF
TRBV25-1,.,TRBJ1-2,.,CASSVPGRLFHTF
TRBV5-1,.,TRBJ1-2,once,CASSLEGNYGYTF
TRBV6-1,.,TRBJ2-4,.,CASSEALNWGKNIQYF
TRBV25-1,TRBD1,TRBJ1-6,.,CASRQGASPLHF
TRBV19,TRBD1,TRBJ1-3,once,CASEWTGGHSGNTIYF
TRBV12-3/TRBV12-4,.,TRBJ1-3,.,CASSPHSGNTIYF
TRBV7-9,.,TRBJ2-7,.,CASSLTEDWTGEQYF
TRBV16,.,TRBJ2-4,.,CASSPLGPQGAKNIQYF
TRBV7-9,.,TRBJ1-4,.,CASSPKASAGTNEKLFF
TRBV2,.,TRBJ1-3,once,CASSVHTIYF
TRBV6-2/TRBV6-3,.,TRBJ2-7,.,CASSYSSWGRQSYEQYF
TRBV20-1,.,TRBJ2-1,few,CSARVNEQFF
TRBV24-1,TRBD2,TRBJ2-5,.,CATSDPRSSGSRETQYF
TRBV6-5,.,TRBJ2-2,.,CASSYQPGVGGELFF
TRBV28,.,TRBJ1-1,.,CASPPAGRQVTEAFF
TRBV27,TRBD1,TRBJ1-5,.,CASSLFGDSPTYSNQPQHF
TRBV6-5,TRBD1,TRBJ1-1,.,CASRATGTAEAFF
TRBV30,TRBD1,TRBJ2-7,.,CAWSDPGTGYEQYF
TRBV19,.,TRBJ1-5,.,CASSIGTWWGNQPQHF
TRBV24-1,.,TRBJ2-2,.,CATSAREEGGELFF
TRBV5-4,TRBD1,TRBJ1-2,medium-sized,CASSLGTGAGYTF
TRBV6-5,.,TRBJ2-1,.,CASNRGARNEQFF
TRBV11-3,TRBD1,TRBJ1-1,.,CASSLVGTGNTEAFF
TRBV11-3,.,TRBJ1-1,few,CASSFGTLNTEAFF
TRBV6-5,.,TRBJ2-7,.,CASRRTVGFYEQYF
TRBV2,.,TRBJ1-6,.,CASSEARPDLNYNSPLHF
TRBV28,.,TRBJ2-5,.,CASSLRTVPATQYF
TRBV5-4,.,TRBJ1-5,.,CASSLAGDDQPQHF
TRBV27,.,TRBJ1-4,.,CASSLSIGASNEKLFF
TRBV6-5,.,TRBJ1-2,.,CASSPDRTGYTF
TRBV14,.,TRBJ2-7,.,CASSLSGGYEQYF
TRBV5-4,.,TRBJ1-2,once,CASSFGRENYGYTF
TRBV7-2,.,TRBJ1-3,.,CASSLDRSSGNTIYF
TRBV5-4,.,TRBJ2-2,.,CASSWAGVNTGELFF
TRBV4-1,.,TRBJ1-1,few,CASSQDGQREAFF
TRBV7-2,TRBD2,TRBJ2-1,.,CASSLTGLAVYNEQFF
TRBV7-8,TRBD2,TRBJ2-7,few,CASSSGLGREQYF
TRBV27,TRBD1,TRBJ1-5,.,CASRRTGAMGQPQHF
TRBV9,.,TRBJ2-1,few,CASSVGGLSSYNEQFF
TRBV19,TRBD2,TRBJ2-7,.,CASSSLAGGSTYEQYF
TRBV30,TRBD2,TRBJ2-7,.,CAGGGYSSYEQYF
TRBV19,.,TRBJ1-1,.,CASSEGRPNTEAFF
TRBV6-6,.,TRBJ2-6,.,CASSYSTREGANVLTF
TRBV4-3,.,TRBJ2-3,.,CASSQGHGLSTDTQYF
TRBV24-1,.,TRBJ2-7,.,CATSDTHYEQYF
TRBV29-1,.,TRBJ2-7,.,CSVEPSVGEQYF
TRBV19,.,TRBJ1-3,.,CASSPFGGSGNTIYF
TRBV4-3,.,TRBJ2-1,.,CASSPGQIYNEQFF
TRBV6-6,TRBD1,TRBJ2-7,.,CASSYSKWDTGGEQYF